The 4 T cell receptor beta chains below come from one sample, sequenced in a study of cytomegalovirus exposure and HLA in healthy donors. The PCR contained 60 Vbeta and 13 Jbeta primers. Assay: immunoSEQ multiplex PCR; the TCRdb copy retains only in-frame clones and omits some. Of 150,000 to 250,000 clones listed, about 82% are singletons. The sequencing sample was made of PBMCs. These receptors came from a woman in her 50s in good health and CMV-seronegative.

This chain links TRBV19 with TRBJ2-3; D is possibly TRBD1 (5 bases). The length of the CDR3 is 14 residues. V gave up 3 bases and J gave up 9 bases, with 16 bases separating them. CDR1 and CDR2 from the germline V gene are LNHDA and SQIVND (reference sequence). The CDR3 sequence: CASSITGDLVTQYF. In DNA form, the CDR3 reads TGTGCCAGTAGTATCACAGGCGATCTAGTCACGCAGTATTTT.

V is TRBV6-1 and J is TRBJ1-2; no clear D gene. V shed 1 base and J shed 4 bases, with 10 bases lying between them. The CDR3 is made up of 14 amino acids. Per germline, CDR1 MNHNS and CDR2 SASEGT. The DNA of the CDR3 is TGTGCCAGCAGTGAAGGGACCGGGATCTATGGCTACACCTTC. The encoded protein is CASSEGTGIYGYTF.

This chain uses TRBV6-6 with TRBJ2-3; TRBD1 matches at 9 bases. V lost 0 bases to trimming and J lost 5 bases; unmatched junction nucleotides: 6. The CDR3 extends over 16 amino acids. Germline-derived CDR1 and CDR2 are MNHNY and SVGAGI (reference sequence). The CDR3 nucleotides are TGTGCCAGCAGTTACTCGGGACAGGGTGATAAAGATACGCAGTATTTT. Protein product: CASSYSGQGDKDTQYF.

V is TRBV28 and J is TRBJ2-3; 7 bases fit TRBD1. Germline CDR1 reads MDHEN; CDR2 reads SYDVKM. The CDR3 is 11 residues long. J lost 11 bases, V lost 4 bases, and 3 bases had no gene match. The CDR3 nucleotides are TGTGCCAGCAGTTGGGACAGAAAGCAGTATTTT. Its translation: CASSWDRKQYF.